This entry describes one TCR beta chain. The data are from a study of cytomegalovirus exposure and HLA in healthy donors. Primers for the PCR totalled 60 Vbeta and 13 Jbeta. Sequencing was performed with immunoSEQ multiplex PCR; in TCRdb, only in-frame clones are kept and a portion is missing. The sample has some 120,000 clones; over 8% are singletons. Trimming cost V 0 bases and J 6 bases; bases outside gene matches: 7. Germline lookup yields CDR1 SGHAT and CDR2 FQNNGV. This CDR3 spans 16 amino acids. The chain employs TRBV11-2 and TRBJ2-7; 11 positions match TRBD1. Specimen: PBMCs. The origin of this receptor is a man aged 40-50 years in good health and CMV-seronegative. CDR3 DNA sequence: TGTGCCAGCAGCTTAGATCGATCGGACAGGGGGCTCGAGCAGTACTTC. As protein: CASSLDRSDRGLEQYF. The complete variable domain, with remaining parts taken from reference TRBV11-2 and TRBJ2-7, reads EAGVAQSPRYKIIEKRQSVAFWCNPISGHATLYWYQQILGQGPKLLIQFQNNGVVDDSQLPKDRFSAERLKGVDSTLKIQPAKLEDSAVYLCASSLDRSDRGLEQYFGPGTRLTVT.